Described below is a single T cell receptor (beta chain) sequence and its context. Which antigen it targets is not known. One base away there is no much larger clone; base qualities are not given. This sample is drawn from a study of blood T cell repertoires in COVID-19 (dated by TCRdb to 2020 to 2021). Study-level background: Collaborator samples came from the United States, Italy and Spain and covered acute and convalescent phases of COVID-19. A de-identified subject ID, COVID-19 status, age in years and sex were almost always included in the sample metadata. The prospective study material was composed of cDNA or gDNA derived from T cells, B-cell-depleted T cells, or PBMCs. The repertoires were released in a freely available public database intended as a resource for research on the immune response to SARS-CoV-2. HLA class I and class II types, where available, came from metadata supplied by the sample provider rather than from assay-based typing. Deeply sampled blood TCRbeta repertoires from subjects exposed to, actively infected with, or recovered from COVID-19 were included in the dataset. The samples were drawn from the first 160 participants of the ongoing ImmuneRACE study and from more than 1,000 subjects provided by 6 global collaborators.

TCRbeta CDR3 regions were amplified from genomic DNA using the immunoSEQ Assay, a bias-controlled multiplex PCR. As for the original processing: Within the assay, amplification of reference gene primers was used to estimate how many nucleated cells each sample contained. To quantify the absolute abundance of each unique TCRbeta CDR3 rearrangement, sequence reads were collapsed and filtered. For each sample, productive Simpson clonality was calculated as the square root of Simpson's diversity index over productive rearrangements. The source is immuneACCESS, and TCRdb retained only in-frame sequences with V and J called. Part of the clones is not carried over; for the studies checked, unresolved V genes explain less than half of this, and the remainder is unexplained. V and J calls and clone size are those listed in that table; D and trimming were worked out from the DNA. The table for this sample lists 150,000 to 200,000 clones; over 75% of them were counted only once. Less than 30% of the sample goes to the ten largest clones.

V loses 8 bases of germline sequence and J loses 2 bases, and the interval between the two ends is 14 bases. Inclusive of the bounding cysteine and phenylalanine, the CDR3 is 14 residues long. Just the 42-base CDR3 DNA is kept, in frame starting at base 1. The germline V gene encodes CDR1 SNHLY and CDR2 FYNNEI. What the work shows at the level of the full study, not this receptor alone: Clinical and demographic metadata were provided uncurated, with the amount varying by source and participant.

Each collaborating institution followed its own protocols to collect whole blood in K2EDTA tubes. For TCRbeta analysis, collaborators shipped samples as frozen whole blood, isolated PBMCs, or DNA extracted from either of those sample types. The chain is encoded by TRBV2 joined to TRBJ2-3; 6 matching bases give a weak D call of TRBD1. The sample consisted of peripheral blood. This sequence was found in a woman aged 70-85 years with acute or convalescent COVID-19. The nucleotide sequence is TGTGCCAGCTTACGGGACACCGCCACAGATACGCAGTATTTT. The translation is CASLRDTATDTQYF.